This TCR beta chain was sequenced for a study of OX40 agonist ivuxolimab in advanced cancers. General notes on the study: Ivuxolimab, which targeted the costimulatory receptor OX40 (CD134), was an agonistic, fully human IgG2 monoclonal antibody. Intravenous ivuxolimab was administered to patients every 2 weeks at six dose levels: 0.01, 0.1, 0.3, 1.5, 3 and 10 mg/kg. Among the approximately 54 dose-escalation patients, about 19 had hepatocellular carcinoma, about 15 melanoma, 9 renal cell carcinoma and 9 head and neck cancer. In the dose-escalation cohort, around four fifths of patients were male, and the mean age was around 60 years with a range of about 23 to 79. Patients were allowed to have had prior anti-PD-1, anti-PD-L1 or anti-CTLA-4 therapy, and 40% of the dose-escalation patients had been treated with checkpoint inhibitors. Partial responses occurred in three dose-escalation patients, of whom one had hepatocellular carcinoma and two had cutaneous melanoma. The purpose of peripheral TCRbeta sequencing was to test whether ivuxolimab changed TCR sequence diversity and led to clonal T-cell expansion. The paper covers the monotherapy dose-escalation part of the phase I ivuxolimab trial, which included N ≈ 57 patients. Study-wide findings and limitations: After ivuxolimab, expanded clones were on average more numerous among CD8+ T cells than among CD4+ T cells. Which antigens the clonally expanded peripheral T cells were specific for was not determined. Low levels of normalized T-cell clonal expansion were also seen in some patients who did not respond. In the 0.1-3.0 mg/kg groups, partial responders had among the lowest normalized peripheral clonal expansion, particularly in CD8+ T cells. At doses from 0.1 to 3.0 mg/kg, clonal expansion was seen in both CD4+ and CD8+ blood T cells between baseline and week 6.

Notes on this clone: Its antigen is not yet known. Nothing much larger sits one base from this clone, and base qualities are not available.

The CDR3 starts with the cysteine, ends with the phenylalanine, and has 17 residues. CDR3 DNA only is kept here, 51 bases in frame from base 1. From a lookup of the germline V gene, CDR1 and CDR2 are MNHNS and SASEGT. The V and J ends are trimmed by 0 bases and 2 bases, leaving 17 bases between them. The trial excluded patients who had a history of autoimmune disease or were on systemic immunosuppression. In every dose cohort, peripheral blood was drawn for TCR sequencing at baseline, cycle 4 day 1, and cycle 7 day 1. Samples were obtained from an open-label, multicenter, first-in-human phase I dose-escalation trial of ivuxolimab. Adults with locally advanced or metastatic head and neck squamous cell, hepatocellular, melanoma or renal cell carcinoma were enrolled in the trial. Before TCR sequencing, CD4+ and CD8+ T cells were separately sorted from peripheral blood. Genomic DNA was isolated from the sorted cells so that the TCRbeta CDR3 region could be sequenced. TCRbeta CDR3 regions were sequenced using the immunoSEQ Assay. Sourced from immuneACCESS, this table was stored by TCRdb with only in-frame sequences that have V and J called. A share of the clones is absent; for the studies checked, an unresolved V gene accounts for under half, and the remainder has no known explanation. The sample table contains approximately 67,000 clones; only one count was recorded for roughly 84% of them. Around 2% of the sample is in the top ten clones.

Sample: CD4+ or CD8+ T cells sorted from blood, taken in a trial of the OX40 agonist ivuxolimab. The rearrangement joined TRBV6-1 to TRBJ2-7; the D gene is perhaps TRBD1, from 7 matching bases. This clonotype was obtained from an adult with an advanced solid tumor such as melanoma, head and neck, liver or kidney cancer. The sequenced DNA is TGTGCCAGCAGTGAAGCCCTGGATCAGGGGGGTACCTACGAGCAGTACTTC. It is translated as CASSEALDQGGTYEQYF.